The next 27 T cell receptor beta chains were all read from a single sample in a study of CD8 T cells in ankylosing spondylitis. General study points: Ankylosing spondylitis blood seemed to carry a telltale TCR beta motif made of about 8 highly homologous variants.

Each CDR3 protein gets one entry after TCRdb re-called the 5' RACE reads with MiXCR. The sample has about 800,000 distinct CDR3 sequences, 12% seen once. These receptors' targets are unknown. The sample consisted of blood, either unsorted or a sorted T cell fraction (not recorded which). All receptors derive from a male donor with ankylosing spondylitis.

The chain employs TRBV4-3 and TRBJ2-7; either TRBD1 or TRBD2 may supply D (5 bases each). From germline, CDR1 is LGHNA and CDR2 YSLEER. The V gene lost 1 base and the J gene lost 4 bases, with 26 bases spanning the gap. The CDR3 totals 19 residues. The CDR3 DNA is TGCGCCAGCAGCCAAGCTCCAATGGGGGTAGAGACACCGATGTACGAGCAGTACTTC. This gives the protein CASSQAPMGVETPMYEQYF.

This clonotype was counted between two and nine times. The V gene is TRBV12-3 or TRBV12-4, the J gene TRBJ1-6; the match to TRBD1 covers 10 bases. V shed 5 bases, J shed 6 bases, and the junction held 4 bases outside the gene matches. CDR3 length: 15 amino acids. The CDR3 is CASSPRDRGNSPLHF. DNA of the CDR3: TGTGCCAGCAGTCCCCGGGACAGGGGTAATTCACCCCTCCACTTT.

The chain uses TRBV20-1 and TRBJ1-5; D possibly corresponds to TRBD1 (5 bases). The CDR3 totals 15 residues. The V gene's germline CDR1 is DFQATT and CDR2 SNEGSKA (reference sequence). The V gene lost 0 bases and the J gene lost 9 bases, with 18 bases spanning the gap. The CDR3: CSARDRRQGPLPQHF. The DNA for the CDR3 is TGCAGTGCTAGAGATCGGAGGCAGGGCCCATTGCCCCAGCATTTT.

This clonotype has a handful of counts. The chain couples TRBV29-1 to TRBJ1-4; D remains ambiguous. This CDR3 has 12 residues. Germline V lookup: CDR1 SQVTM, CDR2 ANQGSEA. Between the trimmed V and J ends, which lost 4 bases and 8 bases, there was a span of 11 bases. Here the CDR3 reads CSVAWVPEKLFF. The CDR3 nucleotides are TGCAGCGTTGCATGGGTTCCCGAAAAACTGTTTTTT.

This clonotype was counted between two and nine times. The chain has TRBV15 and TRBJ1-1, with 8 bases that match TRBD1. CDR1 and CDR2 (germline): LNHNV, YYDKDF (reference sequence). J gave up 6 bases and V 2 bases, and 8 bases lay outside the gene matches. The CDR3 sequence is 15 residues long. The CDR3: CATSRLGQGRPEAFF. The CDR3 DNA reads TGTGCCACCAGCAGACTAGGACAGGGCAGACCTGAAGCTTTCTTT. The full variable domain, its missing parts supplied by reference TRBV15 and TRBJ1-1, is DAMVIQNPRYQVTQFGKPVTLSCSQTLNHNVMYWYQQKSSQAPKLLFHYYDKDFNNEADTPDNFQSRRPNTSFCFLDIRSPGLGDTAMYLCATSRLGQGRPEAFFGQGTRLTVV.

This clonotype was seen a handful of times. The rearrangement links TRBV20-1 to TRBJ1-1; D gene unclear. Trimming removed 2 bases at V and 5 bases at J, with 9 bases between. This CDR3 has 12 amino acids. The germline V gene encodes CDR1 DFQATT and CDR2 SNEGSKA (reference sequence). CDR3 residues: CSARLGGTEAFF. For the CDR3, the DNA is TGCAGTGCTAGATTGGGAGGAACTGAAGCTTTCTTT.

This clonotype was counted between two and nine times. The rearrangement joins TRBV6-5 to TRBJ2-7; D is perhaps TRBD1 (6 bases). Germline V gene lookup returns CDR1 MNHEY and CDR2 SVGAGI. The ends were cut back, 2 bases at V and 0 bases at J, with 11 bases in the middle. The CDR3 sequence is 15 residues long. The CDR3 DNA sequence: TGTGCCAGCAGTTACGCCCTGGACAGCTCCTACGAGCAGTACTTC. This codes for CASSYALDSSYEQYF.

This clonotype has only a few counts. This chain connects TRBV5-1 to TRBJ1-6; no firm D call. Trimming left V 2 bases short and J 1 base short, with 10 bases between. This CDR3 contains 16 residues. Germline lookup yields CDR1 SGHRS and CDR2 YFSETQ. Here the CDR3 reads CASSFTRDSYNSPLHF. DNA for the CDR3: TGCGCCAGCAGCTTTACGAGGGATTCCTATAATTCACCCCTCCACTTT.

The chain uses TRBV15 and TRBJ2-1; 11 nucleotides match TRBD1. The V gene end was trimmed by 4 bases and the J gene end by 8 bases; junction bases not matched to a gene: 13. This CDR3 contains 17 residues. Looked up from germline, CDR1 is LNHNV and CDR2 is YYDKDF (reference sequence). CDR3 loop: CATSITPGTGGSDEQFF. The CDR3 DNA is TGTGCCACCAGCATTACCCCGGGGACAGGGGGTAGCGATGAGCAGTTCTTC.

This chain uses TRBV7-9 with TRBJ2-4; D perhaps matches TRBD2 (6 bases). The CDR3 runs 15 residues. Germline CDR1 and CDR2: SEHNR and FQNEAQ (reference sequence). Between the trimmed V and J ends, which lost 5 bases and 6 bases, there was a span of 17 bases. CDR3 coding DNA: TGTGCCAGCAGCCCAAGGCGGGGAGGTCGAAACATTCAGTACTTC. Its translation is CASSPRRGGRNIQYF.

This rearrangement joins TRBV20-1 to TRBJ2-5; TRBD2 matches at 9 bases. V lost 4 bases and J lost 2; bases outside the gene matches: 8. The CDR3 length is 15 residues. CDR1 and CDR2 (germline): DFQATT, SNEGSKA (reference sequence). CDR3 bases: TGCAGTGCTACGCCGGCGGGGGGGCTTCAAGAGACCCAGTACTTC. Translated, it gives CSATPAGGLQETQYF.

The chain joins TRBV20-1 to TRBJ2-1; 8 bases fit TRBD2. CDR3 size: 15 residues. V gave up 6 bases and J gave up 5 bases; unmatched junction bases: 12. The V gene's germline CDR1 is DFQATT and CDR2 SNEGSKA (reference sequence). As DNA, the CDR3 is TGCAGTGCCCTCAGGACTAGCTGGGAGGACAATGAGCAGTTCTTC. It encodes CSALRTSWEDNEQFF.

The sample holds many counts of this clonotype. CDR3 coding DNA: TGCAGTGCATCCGGGACAGGGTTTAATCAGCCCCAGCATTTT. It codes for CSASGTGFNQPQHF. The chain employs TRBV20-1 and TRBJ1-5, with 9 bases lining up with TRBD1. Germline lookup yields CDR1 DFQATT and CDR2 SNEGSKA (reference sequence). This CDR3 comprises 14 residues. Trimming took 6 bases from V and 4 from J; bases not matched to a gene: 7.

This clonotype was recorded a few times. CDR3 loop: CSALPRWETQYF. DNA for the CDR3: TGCAGTGCCCTTCCTAGATGGGAGACCCAGTACTTC. V gene TRBV20-1 combines with J gene TRBJ2-5; unclear D gene. CDR1 is DFQATT, CDR2 SNEGSKA, per germline (reference sequence). Trimming cost V 6 bases and J 5 bases, with 13 bases left between them. The CDR3 is 12 residues long.

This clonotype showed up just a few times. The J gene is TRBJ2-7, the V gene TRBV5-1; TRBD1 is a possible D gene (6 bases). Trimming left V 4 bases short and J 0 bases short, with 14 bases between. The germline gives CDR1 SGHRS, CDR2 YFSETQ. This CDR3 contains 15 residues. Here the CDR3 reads CASSPPGTYSYEQYF. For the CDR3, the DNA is TGCGCCAGCAGCCCCCCCGGGACATACTCCTACGAGCAGTACTTC.

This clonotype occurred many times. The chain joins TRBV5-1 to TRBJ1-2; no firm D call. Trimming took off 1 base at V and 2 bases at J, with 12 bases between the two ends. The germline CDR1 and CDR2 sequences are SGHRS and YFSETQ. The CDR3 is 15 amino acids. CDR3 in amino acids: CASSLISAPNYGYTF. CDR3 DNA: TGCGCCAGCAGCTTGATCTCTGCGCCCAACTATGGCTACACCTTC.

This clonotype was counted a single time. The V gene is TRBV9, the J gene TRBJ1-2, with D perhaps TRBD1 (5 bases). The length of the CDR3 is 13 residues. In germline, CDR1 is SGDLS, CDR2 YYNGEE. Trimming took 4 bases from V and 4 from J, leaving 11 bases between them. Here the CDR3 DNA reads TGTGCCAGCAGCCGAGAGGGGTTCTATGGCTACACCTTC. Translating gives CASSREGFYGYTF.

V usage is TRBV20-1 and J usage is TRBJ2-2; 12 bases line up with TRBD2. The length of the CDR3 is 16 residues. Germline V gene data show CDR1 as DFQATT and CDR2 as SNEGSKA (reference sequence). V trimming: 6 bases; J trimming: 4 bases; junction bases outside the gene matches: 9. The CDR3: CSAGLAGRGGTGELFF. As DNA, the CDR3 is TGCAGTGCCGGACTAGCGGGACGAGGGGGCACCGGGGAGCTGTTTTTT.

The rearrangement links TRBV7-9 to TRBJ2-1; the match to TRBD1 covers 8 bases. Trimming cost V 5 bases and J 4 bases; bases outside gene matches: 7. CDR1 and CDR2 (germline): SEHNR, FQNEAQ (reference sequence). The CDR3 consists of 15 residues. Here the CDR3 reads CASSISGTGYNEQFF. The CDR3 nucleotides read TGTGCCAGCAGCATCTCCGGGACAGGTTACAATGAGCAGTTCTTC.

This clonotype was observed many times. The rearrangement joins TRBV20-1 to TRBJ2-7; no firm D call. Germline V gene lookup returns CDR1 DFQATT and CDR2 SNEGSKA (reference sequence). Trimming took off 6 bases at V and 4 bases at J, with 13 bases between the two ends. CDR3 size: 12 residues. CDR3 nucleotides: TGCAGTGCCTCCCTGGGCGTATACGAGCAGTACTTC. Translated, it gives CSASLGVYEQYF.

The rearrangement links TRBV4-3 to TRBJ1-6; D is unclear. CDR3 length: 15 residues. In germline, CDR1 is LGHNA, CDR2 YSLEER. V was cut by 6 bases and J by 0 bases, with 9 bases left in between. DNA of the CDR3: TGCGCCAGCAGTACAGAGAGCTCCTATAATTCACCCCTCCACTTT. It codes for CASSTESSYNSPLHF.

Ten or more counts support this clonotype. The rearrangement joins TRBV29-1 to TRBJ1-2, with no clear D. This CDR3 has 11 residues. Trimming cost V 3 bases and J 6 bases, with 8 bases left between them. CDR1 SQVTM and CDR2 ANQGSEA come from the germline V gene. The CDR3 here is CSVENTNGYTF. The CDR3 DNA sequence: TGCAGCGTTGAGAACACAAATGGCTACACCTTC.

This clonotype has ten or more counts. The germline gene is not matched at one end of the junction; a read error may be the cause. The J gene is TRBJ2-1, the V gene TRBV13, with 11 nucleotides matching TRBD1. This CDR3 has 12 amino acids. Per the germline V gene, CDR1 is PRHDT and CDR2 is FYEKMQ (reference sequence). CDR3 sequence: CASSLSGTGGDF. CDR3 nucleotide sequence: TGTGCCAGCAGCTTAAGTGGGACAGGGGGTGACTTC.

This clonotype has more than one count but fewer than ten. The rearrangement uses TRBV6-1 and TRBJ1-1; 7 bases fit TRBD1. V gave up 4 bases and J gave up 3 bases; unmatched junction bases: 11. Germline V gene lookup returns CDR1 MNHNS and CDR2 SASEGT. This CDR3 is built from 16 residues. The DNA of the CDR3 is TGTGCCAGCAGTGCCCCACAGGGGTCTTACCACACTGAAGCTTTCTTT. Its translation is CASSAPQGSYHTEAFF.

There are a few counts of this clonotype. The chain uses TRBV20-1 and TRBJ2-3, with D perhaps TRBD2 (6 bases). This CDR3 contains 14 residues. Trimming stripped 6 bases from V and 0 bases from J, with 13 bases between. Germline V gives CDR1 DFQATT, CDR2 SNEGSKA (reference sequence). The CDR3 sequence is CSAHGLISTDTQYF. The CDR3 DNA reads TGCAGTGCCCACGGACTAATCAGCACAGATACGCAGTATTTT.

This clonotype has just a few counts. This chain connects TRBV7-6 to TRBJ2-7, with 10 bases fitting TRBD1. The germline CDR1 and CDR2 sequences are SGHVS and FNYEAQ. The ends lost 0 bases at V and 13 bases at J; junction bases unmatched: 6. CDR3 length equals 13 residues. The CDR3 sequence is CASSLAPGQGLYF. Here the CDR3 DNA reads TGTGCCAGCAGCTTAGCTCCGGGACAGGGGTTATACTTC. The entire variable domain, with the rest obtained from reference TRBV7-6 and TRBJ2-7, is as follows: GAGVSQSPRYKVTKRGQDVALRCDPISGHVSLYWYRQALGQGPEFLTYFNYEAQQDKSGLPNDRFSAERPEGSISTLTIQRTEQRDSAMYRCASSLAPGQGLYFGPGTRLTVT.

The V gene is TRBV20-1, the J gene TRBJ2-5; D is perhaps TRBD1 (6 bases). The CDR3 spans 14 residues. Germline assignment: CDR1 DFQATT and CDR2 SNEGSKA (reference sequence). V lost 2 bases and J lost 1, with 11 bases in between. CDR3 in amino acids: CSARTPTGQETQYF. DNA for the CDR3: TGCAGTGCTAGAACCCCGACAGGCCAAGAGACCCAGTACTTC.